Presented here are 5 T cell receptor beta chains from one specimen sequenced in a study of identical twins. TCRdb recomputed calls from the 5' RACE reads with MiXCR, one row per CDR3 protein. The profile covers about 550,000 distinct CDR3 sequences, with about 22% appearing a single time and roughly 0.5% taken by the ten largest. These data were likewise used in another study, on yellow fever vaccine responses in identical twins.

Sequenced sample: CD4+ T cells sorted from blood. These receptors were taken from a young woman in good health.

The rearrangement joins TRBV12-3 or TRBV12-4 to TRBJ2-4, with 8 bases lining up with TRBD2. Trimming removed 7 bases from V and 7 bases from J; junction bases left unmatched: 9. This CDR3 is built from 14 residues. The CDR3 here is CASIKSGTRNIQYF. In DNA form, the CDR3 reads TGTGCCAGCATTAAAAGCGGGACTAGGAACATTCAGTACTTC.

This clonotype was counted a few times. The V gene is TRBV7-2, the J gene TRBJ1-5; D is ambiguous. Per germline, CDR1 SGHTA and CDR2 FQGNSA. The ends were cut back, 1 base at V and 0 bases at J, with 13 bases in the middle. The CDR3 sequence is 17 residues long. The CDR3 nucleotides read TGTGCCAGCAGCTTAGTAGAGCTTCCATATAGCAATCAGCCCCAGCATTTT. It specifies CASSLVELPYSNQPQHF. The full variable domain, in which reference TRBV7-2 and TRBJ1-5 provide the parts outside the CDR3, is GAGVSQSPSNKVTEKGKDVELRCDPISGHTALYWYRQSLGQGLEFLIYFQGNSAPDKSGLPSDRFSAERTGGSVSTLTIQRTQQEDSAVYLCASSLVELPYSNQPQHFGDGTRLSIL.

This clonotype was counted only a few times. This chain joins TRBV12-3 or TRBV12-4 and TRBJ1-5; a possible D gene is TRBD1 (6 bases). Trimming took 10 bases from V and 3 from J, leaving 28 bases between them. The CDR3 is 18 amino acids. The CDR3 region is CATLFSPGQITFNQPQHF. CDR3 bases: TGTGCCACCCTTTTTTCACCGGGACAAATAACTTTCAATCAGCCCCAGCATTTT.

This clonotype was detected a few times. The genes are TRBV20-1 and TRBJ2-7, with 10 bases fitting TRBD2. Trimming removed 1 base from V and 1 base from J; junction bases left unmatched: 1. Germline V gene sequence: CDR1 DFQATT, CDR2 SNEGSKA (reference sequence). The CDR3 has 14 amino acids. CDR3 bases: TGCAGTGCTAGAGGGACTAGCGGTTCCTACGAGCAGTACTTC. This translates into CSARGTSGSYEQYF.

The chain uses TRBV3-1 and TRBJ2-1; tentative D call: TRBD2 (6 bases). The germline V and J ends were trimmed by 8 bases and 13 bases, with 18 bases remaining between them. The CDR3 runs 12 residues. CDR1 is LGHDT and CDR2 is YNNKEL in the germline V gene (reference sequence). The CDR3 loop is CASSPEGTYQFF. The CDR3 DNA reads as TGTGCCAGCTCCCCAGAGGGGACTTACCAGTTCTTC.